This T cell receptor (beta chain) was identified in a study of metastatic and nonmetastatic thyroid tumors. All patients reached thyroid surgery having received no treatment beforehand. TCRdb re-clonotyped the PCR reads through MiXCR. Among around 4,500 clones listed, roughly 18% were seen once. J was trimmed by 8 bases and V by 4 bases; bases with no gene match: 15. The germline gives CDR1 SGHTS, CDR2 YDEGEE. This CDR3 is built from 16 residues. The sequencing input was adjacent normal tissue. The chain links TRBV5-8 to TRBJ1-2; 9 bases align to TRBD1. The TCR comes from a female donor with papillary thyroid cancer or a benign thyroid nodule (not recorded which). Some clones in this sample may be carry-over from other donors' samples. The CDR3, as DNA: TGTGCCAGCAGCGCCCAAGGGACAGGGCCGGCCGGCGGCTACACCTTC. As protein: CASSAQGTGPAGGYTF.